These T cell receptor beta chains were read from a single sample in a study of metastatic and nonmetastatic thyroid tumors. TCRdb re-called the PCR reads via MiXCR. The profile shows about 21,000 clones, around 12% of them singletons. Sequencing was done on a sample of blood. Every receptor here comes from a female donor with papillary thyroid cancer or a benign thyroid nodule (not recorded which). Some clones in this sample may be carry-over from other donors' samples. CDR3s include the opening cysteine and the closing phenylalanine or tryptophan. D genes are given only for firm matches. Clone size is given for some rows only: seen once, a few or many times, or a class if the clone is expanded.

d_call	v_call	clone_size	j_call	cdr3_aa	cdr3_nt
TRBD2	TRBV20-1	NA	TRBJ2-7	CSAAVAGLVGYEQYF	TGCAGTGCCGCAGTAGCGGGTCTCGTTGGATACGAGCAGTACTTC
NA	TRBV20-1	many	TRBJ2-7	CSARDRNTGSYEQYF	TGCAGTGCTAGAGATAGGAACACGGGCTCCTACGAGCAGTACTTC
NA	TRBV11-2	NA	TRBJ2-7	CASSNNLGPYEQYF	TGTGCCAGCAGCAATAATTTAGGCCCCTACGAGCAGTACTTC
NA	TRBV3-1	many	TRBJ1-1	CASSQINTEAFF	TGTGCCAGCAGCCAGATTAACACTGAAGCTTTCTTT
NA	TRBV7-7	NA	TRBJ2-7	CASSLVAFGMGEQYF	TGTGCCAGCAGCTTAGTGGCATTTGGGATGGGGGAGCAGTACTTC
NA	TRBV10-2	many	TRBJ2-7	CASSEGGVAGLVNYEQYF	TGCGCCAGCAGTGAAGGTGGGGTGGCGGGACTCGTAAACTACGAGCAGTACTTC
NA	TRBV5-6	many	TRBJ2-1	CASSPYSAEQFF	TGTGCCAGCAGCCCATATTCGGCTGAGCAGTTCTTC
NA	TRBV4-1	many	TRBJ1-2	CASSMRAVGDWGYTF	TGCGCCAGCAGCATGAGGGCAGTCGGGGATTGGGGCTACACCTTC
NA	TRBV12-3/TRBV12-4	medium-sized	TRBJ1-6	CASSLRVWNSPLHF	TGTGCCAGCAGCCTCAGGGTGTGGAATTCACCCCTCCACTTT
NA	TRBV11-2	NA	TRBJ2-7	CASSRRPSRGDYEQYF	TGTGCCAGCAGCCGTCGTCCCTCCAGGGGGGATTACGAGCAGTACTTC
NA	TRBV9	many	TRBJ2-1	CASSVGGGARYNEQFF	TGTGCCAGCAGCGTAGGAGGGGGAGCTCGGTACAATGAGCAGTTCTTC
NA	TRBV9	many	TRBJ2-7	CASSVDDYWEQYF	TGTGCCAGCAGCGTAGACGACTACTGGGAGCAGTACTTC
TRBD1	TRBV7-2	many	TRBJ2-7	CASSPWTGGYEQYF	TGTGCCAGCAGCCCATGGACAGGGGGCTACGAGCAGTACTTC
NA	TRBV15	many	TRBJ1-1	CATSRDLWDPSDLNTEAFF	TGTGCCACCAGCAGAGATCTTTGGGACCCGAGCGATTTGAACACTGAAGCTTTCTTT
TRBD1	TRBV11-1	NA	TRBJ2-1	CASSLGDRNNEQFF	TGTGCCAGCAGCTTAGGGGACAGAAACAATGAGCAGTTCTTC
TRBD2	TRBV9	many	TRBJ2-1	CASSAPGGKDEQFF	TGTGCCAGCAGCGCCCCGGGGGGTAAGGATGAGCAGTTCTTC
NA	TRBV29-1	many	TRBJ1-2	CSVLPQGHYGYTF	TGCAGCGTCCTGCCCCAGGGACACTATGGCTACACCTTC
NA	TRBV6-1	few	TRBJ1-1	CASSGGGEAFF	TGTGCCAGCAGTGGCGGCGGAGAAGCTTTCTTT
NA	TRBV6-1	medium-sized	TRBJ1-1	CASLGGLGLSNTEAFF	TGTGCCAGCCTAGGGGGGTTGGGGCTCTCAAACACTGAAGCTTTCTTT
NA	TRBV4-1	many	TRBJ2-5	CASSLTGTPRETQYF	TGCGCCAGCAGCCTCACCGGGACCCCAAGAGAGACCCAGTACTTC
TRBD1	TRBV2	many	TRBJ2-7	CASRSTGGPFEEQYF	TGTGCCAGCAGATCGACAGGGGGTCCGTTCGAGGAGCAGTACTTC
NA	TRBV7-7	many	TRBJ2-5	CASSLDPAKTQYF	TGTGCTAGCAGCCTTGACCCCGCCAAGACCCAGTACTTC
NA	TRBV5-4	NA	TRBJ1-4	CASSFGRRLFF	TGTGCCAGCAGCTTCGGCCGACGTCTGTTTTTT
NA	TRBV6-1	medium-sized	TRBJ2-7	CASSDVQGQGRYEQYF	TGTGCCAGCAGTGACGTCCAGGGGCAGGGACGGTACGAGCAGTACTTC